This TCR beta chain was sequenced for a study of lymphopenia after photon versus proton radiotherapy. For this clone: What it binds is unknown.

Data came from immunoSEQ multiplex PCR; TCRdb stores just in-frame clones and leaves some out. The sample has some 3,000 clones; approximately 94% are singletons. Overall study results and limits: After lymphocyte nadir, photon-treated repertoires showed oligoclonal expansion, especially CD8+ Temra. Survival link was tested only in deceased patients; proton benefit remains a possibility. Photon-treated patients lost naive T cells and TCR diversity; proton-treated stayed stable. Larger post-nadir TCR diversity loss correlated inversely with survival in deceased patients.

The origin of this receptor is a woman in her seventies with pancreatic cancer. The sample here was peripheral blood, taken from a patient treated with photon-based radiotherapy.

The CDR3 sequence: CASSQDYGSSTDTQYF. The CDR3 DNA reads TGTGCCAGCAGCCAAGATTACGGTTCTAGTACAGATACGCAGTATTTT. This sequence joins TRBV4-2 and TRBJ2-3, with D uncertain. This CDR3 is built from 16 residues. CDR1 and CDR2 (germline): LGHNA, YNFKEQ. V lost 0 bases, J lost 3 bases, and 13 bases lay in between.